This TCR beta chain appears in the sequencing data of a study of molecular identifiers for immune sequencing clone quantification. Study-wide background: For replicates, RNA isolated from about 19,000 or 110,000 naive CD8 cells was divided into five portions, of which four were sequenced. Study observations and caveats: Single-cell amounts of spiked Jurkat TCR RNA were reportedly detectable among fewer than 1.3 million naive cells.

This clonotype was detected only a few times. Its antigen is still unknown. Preparation methods for the bulk TCR libraries were those previously described, with listed TCR primers. TCRdb re-called the PCR reads with MiXCR, one entry per CDR3 protein. The sample holds about 510,000 distinct CDR3 sequences; roughly 25% are singletons and the top ten take under 0.8%. The CDR3 totals 13 residues. The V gene end was trimmed by 6 bases and the J gene end by 8 bases; junction bases not matched to a gene: 9. Looked up from germline, CDR1 is DFQATT and CDR2 is SNEGSKA (reference sequence). The receptor's source is a human donor in good health. Some libraries in this study had Jurkat cell RNA spiked in. What was sequenced was naive CD8+ T cells from blood, with Jurkat cell RNA spiked in. The subset was: FACS-sorted CD8+CD4-CCR7+CD45RA+ naive T cells. The chain joins TRBV20-1 to TRBJ2-3, with 9 nucleotides matching TRBD2. CDR3 sequence (DNA): TGCAGTGCCGCGGGAGGGCCATCAGGTACGCAGTATTTT. Protein product: CSAAGGPSGTQYF.